The 27 T cell receptor beta chains presented below share a single source sample, sequenced in a study of CD8+CD57+ T cells in acquired aplastic anemia. Genomic DNA was employed as the template in profiling TCR beta VDJ and CDR3. In TCRdb, the reads were re-called with MiXCR into one record per CDR3 protein. This table holds about 170,000 distinct CDR3 sequences, 60% to 70% found once. Sequencing was carried out using sorted CD4+, CD8+, or CD8+CD57+ T cells (not recorded which) from PBMCs. Every receptor here comes from a human donor in good health.

The chain is built from TRBV20-1 and TRBJ2-5; weak D call: TRBD2 (5 bases). Germline-derived CDR1 and CDR2 are DFQATT and SNEGSKA (reference sequence). The CDR3 is 15 amino acids. Trimming took 0 bases from V and 10 from J, leaving 21 bases between them. As DNA, the CDR3 is TGCAGTGCTAGAGATCGACATACGAACACCGGGGACCAGTACTTC. Protein product: CSARDRHTNTGDQYF.

The chain has TRBV2 and TRBJ2-1; 13 bases fit TRBD2. CDR3 size: 16 residues. Germline CDR1 SNHLY, CDR2 FYNNEI. The junction had 5 bases not matched to a gene; V was cut back by 5 bases and J by 4 bases. CDR3 residues: CASSYTSGGAYNEQFF. The CDR3 DNA reads as TGTGCCAGCAGTTATACTAGCGGGGGGGCTTACAATGAGCAGTTCTTC.

This clonotype has at least ten counts. This sequence joins TRBV9 and TRBJ2-1; TRBD2 matches 7 bases. V lost 4 bases and J lost 9; bases outside the gene matches: 7. The germline V gene encodes CDR1 SGDLS and CDR2 YYNGEE. The CDR3 contains 13 residues. The CDR3 DNA follows: TGTGCCAGCAGCACAACTTTAGCGGGTGAGCAGTTCTTC. As protein: CASSTTLAGEQFF.

On this clonotype: The junction departs from germline at one end; a sequencing error may be responsible. The chain couples TRBV15 to TRBJ2-5; TRBD2 matches 7 bases. Germline V lookup: CDR1 LNHNV, CDR2 YYDKDF (reference sequence). CDR3 size: 13 residues. DNA of the CDR3: TGCGCCACCAGCAGTCTCGGGGTAGCGGGCCAGTACTTC. It specifies CATSSLGVAGQYF. The variable domain in full, with the rest retrieved from reference TRBV15 and TRBJ2-5, is DAMVIQNPRYQVTQFGKPVTLSCSQTLNHNVMYWYQQKSSQAPKLLFHYYDKDFNNEADTPDNFQSRRPNTSFCFLDIRSPGLGDTAMYLCATSSLGVAGQYFGPGTRLLVL.

The chain combines TRBV10-3 with TRBJ1-2; D is uncertain. CDR1 is ENHRY, CDR2 SYGVKD, per germline. This CDR3 spans 11 amino acids. The V end was cut by 0 bases, the J end by 6 bases, with 2 bases between. CDR3 sequence reads: CAISESHGYTF. The CDR3 DNA reads TGTGCCATCAGTGAGTCGCATGGCTACACCTTC.

Many counts were recorded for this clonotype. The V and J genes are TRBV7-3 and TRBJ2-3, with 14 bases matching TRBD2. J lost 2 bases, V lost 3 bases, and 1 base had no gene match. The V gene's germline CDR1 is SGHTA and CDR2 FQGTGA. The CDR3 length is 16 residues. The CDR3 DNA is TGTGCCAGCAGCTTGGGACTAGCGGGAGACACAGATACGCAGTATTTT. It translates to CASSLGLAGDTDTQYF. The variable domain in full, with the rest retrieved from reference TRBV7-3 and TRBJ2-3, is GAGVSQTPSNKVTEKGKYVELRCDPISGHTALYWYRQSLGQGPEFLIYFQGTGAADDSGLPNDRFFAVRPEGSVSTLKIQRTERGDSAVYLCASSLGLAGDTDTQYFGPGTRLTVL.

Points on this clonotype: This is likely a read error, given that the CDR3 carries no conserved phenylalanine or tryptophan at its end. V usage is TRBV10-3 and J usage is TRBJ1-6; TRBD1 matches at 7 bases. Germline V gene sequence: CDR1 ENHRY, CDR2 SYGVKD. The trim removed 0 bases at V and 3 bases at J, leaving 17 bases unmatched. The length of the CDR3 is 21 residues. This CDR3 reads CAISESLGQRTEKRYNSPLHS. The DNA for the CDR3 is TGTGCCATCAGTGAGTCTCTGGGACAGCGTACTGAAAAACGCTATAATTCACCCCTCCACTCT.

V is TRBV6-1 and J is TRBJ2-3; weak D call: TRBD2 (5 bases). The V end was cut by 8 bases, the J end by 1 base, with 16 bases between. Per the germline V gene, CDR1 is MNHNS and CDR2 is SASEGT. This CDR3 is built from 15 residues. This CDR3 is CASSVLSAGTDTQYF. The CDR3 DNA reads as TGTGCCAGCTCAGTACTTAGCGCCGGCACAGATACGCAGTATTTT.

The chain is built from TRBV7-3 and TRBJ2-7; D possibly corresponds to TRBD2 (6 bases). The germline V and J ends were trimmed by 5 bases and 9 bases, with 23 bases remaining between them. CDR1 is SGHTA, CDR2 FQGTGA, per germline. This CDR3 spans 15 amino acids. CDR3 nucleotides: TGTGCCAGCAGCATGGATCACGGCTGGGAGGATGGGCAGTACTTC. This sequence encodes CASSMDHGWEDGQYF. Filled out from reference TRBV7-3 and TRBJ2-7, the complete variable domain reads GAGVSQTPSNKVTEKGKYVELRCDPISGHTALYWYRQSLGQGPEFLIYFQGTGAADDSGLPNDRFFAVRPEGSVSTLKIQRTERGDSAVYLCASSMDHGWEDGQYFGPGTRLTVT.

This clonotype was observed many times. The V gene is TRBV6-2 or TRBV6-3, the J gene TRBJ2-3; TRBD2 aligns across 11 bases. CDR1 and CDR2 (germline): MNHEY, SVGEGT. J was trimmed by 6 bases and V by 6 bases; bases with no gene match: 8. The CDR3 is made up of 15 amino acids. CDR3 loop: CASSQTSGRGDTQYF. CDR3 DNA: TGTGCCAGCAGCCAAACTAGCGGGAGAGGTGATACGCAGTATTTT.

V is TRBV10-3 and J is TRBJ2-1, with D hard to call. V was cut by 11 bases and J by 6 bases, with 11 bases left in between. Germline CDR1 and CDR2: ENHRY and SYGVKD. The CDR3 contains 11 residues. In DNA, the CDR3 is TGTGCCGTGAACAGCCTCAATGAGCAGTTCTTC. Translating it yields CAVNSLNEQFF.

This chain connects TRBV5-1 to TRBJ2-7; weak D call: TRBD1 (6 bases). The CDR3 runs 14 residues. Per the germline V gene, CDR1 is SGHRS and CDR2 is YFSETQ. Trimming stripped 4 bases from V and 1 base from J, with 12 bases between. The CDR3, as DNA: TGCGCCAGCAGCAATCGACAGGCGTCCTACGAGCAGTACTTC. It specifies CASSNRQASYEQYF. Full variable domain (rest looked up from reference TRBV5-1 and TRBJ2-7): KAGVTQTPRYLIKTRGQQVTLSCSPISGHRSVSWYQQTPGQGLQFLFEYFSETQRNKGNFPGRFSGRQFSNSRSEMNVSTLELGDSALYLCASSNRQASYEQYFGPGTRLTVT.

On this clonotype: With a much larger clone just one base away, this may be a read error. The chain recombines TRBV20-1 with TRBJ2-1, with D tentatively TRBD2 (5 bases). Germline V lookup: CDR1 DFQATT, CDR2 SNEGSKA (reference sequence). This CDR3 region has 13 residues. V was pared by 5 bases and J by 3 bases, with 11 bases between. DNA of the CDR3: TGCAGTGCTTCAGCGGTAGACTACAATGAGCAGTTCTTC. The encoded protein is CSASAVDYNEQFF.

This chain connects TRBV12-3 or TRBV12-4 to TRBJ2-3; D is unresolved. The ends were cut back, 5 bases at V and 5 bases at J, with 8 bases in the middle. CDR3 length: 12 residues. CDR3 in DNA: TGTGCCAGCAGTGCAAAACTAGATACGCAGTATTTT. Encoded protein: CASSAKLDTQYF.

This clonotype was detected only a few times. The chain couples TRBV15 to TRBJ2-1, with a tentative D call TRBD1 (6 bases). Germline CDR1 LNHNV, CDR2 YYDKDF (reference sequence). V lost 0 bases and J 1 base, leaving 10 bases between the germline ends. This CDR3 has 16 amino acids. The CDR3 is CATSRDGGWSYNEQFF. The CDR3 DNA is TGTGCCACCAGCAGAGATGGGGGCTGGTCCTACAATGAGCAGTTCTTC.

The table lists this clonotype with a few counts. The rearrangement links TRBV10-3 to TRBJ1-2, with a possible D match to TRBD1 (5 bases). The CDR3 consists of 13 residues. V was trimmed by 6 bases and J by 7 bases, leaving 15 bases between them. In germline, CDR1 is ENHRY, CDR2 SYGVKD. CDR3 DNA sequence: TGTGCCATCAGGGCAGGGCAGGGAGGTGGCTACACCTTC. This translates into CAIRAGQGGGYTF.

The rearrangement joins TRBV20-1 to TRBJ2-7, with 7 bases matching TRBD1. The CDR3 consists of 15 residues. The ends lost 0 bases at V and 5 bases at J; junction bases unmatched: 10. Germline V gene lookup returns CDR1 DFQATT and CDR2 SNEGSKA (reference sequence). DNA for the CDR3: TGCAGTGCTAGAGACTTTGGGACAGAGGTCCACGAGCAGTACTTC. It codes for CSARDFGTEVHEQYF.

The chain has TRBV24-1 and TRBJ2-1, with a tentative D call TRBD2 (5 bases). Germline CDR1 is KGHDR and CDR2 is SFDVKD. This CDR3 is 17 amino acids long. Trimming removed 1 base from V and 0 bases from J, with 12 bases in between. This CDR3 is CATSDLSAGGSYNEQFF. The CDR3 coding sequence is TGTGCCACCAGTGATTTATCTGCGGGCGGCTCCTACAATGAGCAGTTCTTC.

J is TRBJ2-3 and V is TRBV25-1; D tentatively reads TRBD1 or TRBD2 (5 bases each). This CDR3 region has 18 residues. Trimming left V 0 bases short and J 0 bases short, with 16 bases between. Germline loops: CDR1 MGHDK, CDR2 SYGVNS. DNA for the CDR3: TGTGCCAGCAGTGAATACGGGTGGGGGACGGGGAGCACAGATACGCAGTATTTT. Amino acids: CASSEYGWGTGSTDTQYF.

This clonotype was counted between two and nine times. The chain combines TRBV19 with TRBJ1-2; D is perhaps TRBD1 (5 bases). Germline lookup yields CDR1 LNHDA and CDR2 SQIVND (reference sequence). Trimming cost V 7 bases and J 1 base, with 7 bases left between them. This CDR3 comprises 12 residues. The CDR3 nucleotides read TGTGCCAGTACGGGGGATAACTATGGCTACACCTTC. Its translation: CASTGDNYGYTF.

This clonotype was found many times. The chain carries TRBV2 and TRBJ2-3; 7 nucleotides agree with TRBD1. The junction had 3 bases not matched to a gene; V was cut back by 0 bases and J by 0 bases. The CDR3 contains 16 residues. From germline, CDR1 is SNHLY and CDR2 FYNNEI. CDR3 region: CASSEAGTASTDTQYF. Here the CDR3 DNA reads TGTGCCAGCAGTGAAGCGGGGACAGCTAGCACAGATACGCAGTATTTT.

The V gene is TRBV7-2, the J gene TRBJ2-7; a weak D match, TRBD1 (5 bases). The CDR3 extends over 14 amino acids. Germline loops: CDR1 SGHTA, CDR2 FQGNSA. Trimming shortened V by 0 bases and J by 3 bases, and 9 bases separated the two germline ends. The CDR3 DNA sequence: TGTGCCAGCAGCTTAGCGGGGCAGGGCTACGAGCAGTACTTC. Amino acid sequence: CASSLAGQGYEQYF.

The V call is TRBV9, the J call TRBJ1-1; TRBD1 aligns across 10 bases. The germline V gene has CDR1 SGDLS and CDR2 YYNGEE. The CDR3 sequence is 17 residues long. Trimming at V came to 4 bases and at J to 2 bases, leaving 11 bases not matched to a gene. CDR3 DNA: TGTGCCAGCAGCCCAAGACAGGGGGCAGGGGAAAACACTGAAGCTTTCTTT. It encodes CASSPRQGAGENTEAFF.

The chain recombines TRBV15 with TRBJ1-6; D perhaps matches TRBD1 (6 bases). Germline values: CDR1 LNHNV, CDR2 YYDKDF (reference sequence). Trimming shortened V by 3 bases and J by 6 bases, and 12 bases separated the two germline ends. This CDR3 has 15 residues. The chain's CDR3 is CATSSTGLGNSPLHF. CDR3 sequence (DNA): TGTGCCACCAGCAGCACAGGGCTTGGTAATTCACCCCTCCACTTT. Combining the CDR3 with reference TRBV15 and TRBJ1-6 gives the whole variable domain DAMVIQNPRYQVTQFGKPVTLSCSQTLNHNVMYWYQQKSSQAPKLLFHYYDKDFNNEADTPDNFQSRRPNTSFCFLDIRSPGLGDTAMYLCATSSTGLGNSPLHFGNGTRLTVT.

Only a few counts were recorded for this clonotype. The chain employs TRBV7-9 and TRBJ2-1; D possibly matches TRBD1 or TRBD2 (5 bases each). Between the trimmed V and J ends, which lost 5 bases and 8 bases, there was a span of 19 bases. Germline V gene sequence: CDR1 SEHNR, CDR2 FQNEAQ (reference sequence). The CDR3 runs to 15 residues. The DNA for the CDR3 is TGTGCCAGCAGCACGGCCGGGGCCCTCGGAGATGAGCAGTTCTTC. Translation: CASSTAGALGDEQFF.

V is TRBV29-1 and J is TRBJ2-3, with TRBD1 matching over 9 bases. The CDR3 length is 14 residues. V shed 7 bases, J shed 0 bases, and the junction held 5 bases outside the gene matches. The germline V gene has CDR1 SQVTM and CDR2 ANQGSEA. The DNA for the CDR3 is TGCAGCGCAACAGGGGGCTCTAGCACAGATACGCAGTATTTT. Amino acids: CSATGGSSTDTQYF.

This clonotype showed up many times. The V call is TRBV7-9, the J call TRBJ2-7; TRBD1 aligns across 9 bases. Germline values: CDR1 SEHNR, CDR2 FQNEAQ (reference sequence). The CDR3 extends over 17 amino acids. J lost 5 bases, V lost 1 base, and 12 bases had no gene match. The CDR3, as DNA: TGTGCCAGCAGCTTAGGGTTTTTCGTCCGACAGGGGGACGAGCAGTACTTC. Its translation: CASSLGFFVRQGDEQYF. The whole variable domain, remainder taken from reference TRBV7-9 and TRBJ2-7, is DTGVSQNPRHKITKRGQNVTFRCDPISEHNRLYWYRQTLGQGPEFLTYFQNEAQLEKSRLLSDRFSAERPKGSFSTLEIQRTEQGDSAMYLCASSLGFFVRQGDEQYFGPGTRLTVT.